The rows below give T cell receptor beta chains drawn from one sample of a study of blood T cells in healthy people across ages. TCRdb re-called the 5' RACE reads with MiXCR, one entry per CDR3 protein. The sample records about 1,600,000 distinct CDR3 sequences, 40% to 50% being singletons. Sequencing was done on a sample of blood. All receptors derive from a woman aged 18-29 years in good health. CDR3s include the opening cysteine and the closing phenylalanine or tryptophan. The D gene is left open where the match is weak. The size field is filled for only some rows; it gives once, few, many or a size class.

>18|few|TRBJ2-1|TRBD2|TRBV14
TGTGCCAGCAGCTCGAGGACTAGCGGGAGGGAAGGTGCAGATGAGCAGTTCTTC
CASSSRTSGREGADEQFF
>15|few|TRBJ2-3|NA|TRBV18
TGTGCCAGCTCACCACGCGTTAGCGGCACAGATACGCAGTATTTT
CASSPRVSGTDTQYF
>13|NA|TRBJ2-7|NA|TRBV28
TGTGCCAGCCTTAACGCGGTTTCCTACGAGCAGTACTTC
CASLNAVSYEQYF
>15|NA|TRBJ2-1|TRBD2|TRBV29-1
TGCAGCGTTGAAAGCTTTGGCGGGAGCGCGAATGAGCAGTTCTTC
CSVESFGGSANEQFF
>13|NA|TRBJ1-2|NA|TRBV20-1
TGCAGTGCTAGAGATGACAAGGGGTATGGCTACACCTTC
CSARDDKGYGYTF
>14|NA|TRBJ2-1|TRBD1|TRBV6-5
TGTGCCAGCACAACGGGACAGGGGGCTTATGAGCAGTTCTTC
CASTTGQGAYEQFF
>13|few|TRBJ1-2|NA|TRBV20-1
TGCAGTGTCAACACCCGGGACAACTATGGCTACACCTTC
CSVNTRDNYGYTF
>13|few|TRBJ2-2|NA|TRBV7-7
TGTGCTAGCAGCACCAGGCCGGACGGGGAGCTGTTTTTT
CASSTRPDGELFF
>14|few|TRBJ1-5|TRBD1|TRBV27
TGTGCCAGCAGTTTGACAGGGAGCTATCAGCCCCAGCATTTT
CASSLTGSYQPQHF
>17|NA|TRBJ2-5|NA|TRBV28
TGTGCCAGCAGTTTAGAAGTGGGGGTCCTGTACCGAGAGACCCAGTACTTC
CASSLEVGVLYRETQYF
>15|NA|TRBJ2-3|NA|TRBV12-3/TRBV12-4
TGTGCCAGCAGTTTGTTAGCGGAGGGTAGGGATACGCAGTATTTT
CASSLLAEGRDTQYF
>16|NA|TRBJ2-1|TRBD2|TRBV12-3/TRBV12-4
TGTGCCAGCAGTGCCCTACTAGCGGGAGTGGGCAATGAGCAGTTCTTC
CASSALLAGVGNEQFF
>15|few|TRBJ2-5|NA|TRBV7-2
TGTGCCAGCAGCTCACACAGGGCAGGGGTTGAGACCCAGTACTTC
CASSSHRAGVETQYF
>16|NA|TRBJ1-6|TRBD1|TRBV5-1
TGCGCCAGCAACTCCGGCGGGGACAGGGATAATTCACCCCTCCACTTT
CASNSGGDRDNSPLHF
>13|NA|TRBJ2-7|NA|TRBV3-1
TGTGCCAGCAGCCTGGGGGTACAGTACGAGCAGTACTTC
CASSLGVQYEQYF
>14|NA|TRBJ2-3|NA|TRBV4-1
TGCGCCAGCAGCCAGCAGACGGGATTGGATACGCAGTATTTT
CASSQQTGLDTQYF